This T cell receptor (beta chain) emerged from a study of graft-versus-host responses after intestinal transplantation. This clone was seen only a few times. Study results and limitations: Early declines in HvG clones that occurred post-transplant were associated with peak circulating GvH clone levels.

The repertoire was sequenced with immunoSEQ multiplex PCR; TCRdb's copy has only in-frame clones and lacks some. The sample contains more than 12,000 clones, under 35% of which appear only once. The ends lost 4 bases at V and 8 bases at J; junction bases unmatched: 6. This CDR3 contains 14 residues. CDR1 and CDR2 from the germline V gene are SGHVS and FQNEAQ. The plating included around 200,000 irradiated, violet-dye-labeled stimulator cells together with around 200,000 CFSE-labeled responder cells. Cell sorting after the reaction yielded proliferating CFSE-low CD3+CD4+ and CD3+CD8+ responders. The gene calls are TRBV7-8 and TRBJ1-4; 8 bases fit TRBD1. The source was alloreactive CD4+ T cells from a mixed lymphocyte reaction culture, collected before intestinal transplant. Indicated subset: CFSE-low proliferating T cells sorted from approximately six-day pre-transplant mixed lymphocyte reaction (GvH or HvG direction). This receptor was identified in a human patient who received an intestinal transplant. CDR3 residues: CASSSQGVKEKLFF. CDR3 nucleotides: TGTGCCAGCAGCTCACAGGGGGTCAAGGAAAAACTGTTTTTT.